This TCR beta chain appears in the sequencing data of a study of shared T cell receptors in the human thymus. The table came from immunoSEQ multiplex PCR; TCRdb's copy has only in-frame clones and leaves some out. The top ten clones hold 0.0094% of a sample with hundreds of thousands of clones, around 87% of them seen once. V lost 8 bases, J lost 4 bases, and 5 bases stayed unmatched. CDR1 SGHTA and CDR2 FQGNSA come from the germline V gene. The CDR3 contains 13 residues. These data are also associated with another study on human thymus T cells. That work states: Immunologically healthy infants in Finland undergoing congenital heart defect surgery were the donors. Thymic as well as blood repertoires seemed to favor certain V and J genes unevenly.

The sequence came from a boy less than two years old with a congenital heart defect. The chain joins TRBV7-2 to TRBJ1-3; TRBD1 matches at 7 bases. Sequenced sample: thymocytes. DNA of the CDR3: TGTGCCAGCCCTACAGGGGAGGGAAACACCATATATTTT. Protein sequence: CASPTGEGNTIYF. Supplemented by reference TRBV7-2 and TRBJ1-3, the full variable domain reads GAGVSQSPSNKVTEKGKDVELRCDPISGHTALYWYRQSLGQGLEFLIYFQGNSAPDKSGLPSDRFSAERTGGSVSTLTIQRTQQEDSAVYLCASPTGEGNTIYFGEGSWLTVV.